This TCR beta chain emerged from a study of CD8+ T cells in alopecia areata. The overall study: Skin from roughly 6-12-month-old C3H/HeJ graft donors with spontaneous alopecia went to roughly 6-10-week-old female C3H/HeJ mice.

The length of the CDR3 is 14 residues. The germline V gene has CDR1 NNHDY and CDR2 SYVADS. After removal of 5 bases from V and 2 bases from J, the junction contained 3 bases not matched to a gene. Extracted RNA was reverse transcribed into cDNA, the sequencing template. The protocol was immunoSEQ multiplex PCR, while the TCRdb copy is restricted to in-frame clones and leaves out a portion. The table lists some 6,000 clones, with no singletons. Whole-study results and caveats: Sequence data from scalp samples additionally include resident alphabeta T cells of normal skin. TCR sharing was clearer in mice than between patients, perhaps partly owing to patient HLA diversity. An increase in clonality over normal scalp was evident in lesional scalp, especially alopecia totalis/universalis.

This clone has ten or more counts. Its specificity is unknown. Mouse names are used for the genes. The CDR3 end is not reached by the read, which stops 4 residues before it; the germline J gene fills it in. It was with CD4, CD8alpha, NKG2D, NKG2ACE and other markers that pooled cutaneous lymph node cells were sorted. Sequenced input: CD8+ T cells sorted from a lymph node. The chain joins TRBV13-3 to TRBJ2-1, with 8 bases matching TRBD1. This clonotype was sampled from a C3H/HeJ mouse with alopecia areata. The strain is characterized by the MHC haplotype H2-k. CDR3 residues: CASSPTGDYAEQFF. Partial CDR3 DNA: TGTGCCAGCAGCCCGACAGGGGACTATGCT.